Listed here is a single T cell receptor (beta chain). This specimen comes from a study of shared clonotypes between healthy human individuals. Generated by immunoSEQ multiplex PCR, the TCRdb table keeps only in-frame clones and is missing some. The sample lists around 1.1 million clones; roughly 80% were seen once. Donors were Caucasian adults residing in Nashville, Tennessee, USA. V shed 0 bases and J shed 4 bases, with 12 bases lying between them. Germline loops: CDR1 MGHRA, CDR2 YSYEKL. The CDR3 consists of 15 residues. Sequencing input: memory CD4+ T cells from PBMCs. Subset of the sample: CD45RA-negative fraction. V usage is TRBV4-1 and J usage is TRBJ1-2; D is uncertain. The sequence derives from a man between 18 and 35 years old in good health. Some clones in this sample may be carry-over from other donors' samples. CDR3: CASSQEYGVAYGYTF. Here the CDR3 DNA reads TGCGCCAGCAGCCAAGAGTATGGGGTTGCCTATGGCTACACCTTC.